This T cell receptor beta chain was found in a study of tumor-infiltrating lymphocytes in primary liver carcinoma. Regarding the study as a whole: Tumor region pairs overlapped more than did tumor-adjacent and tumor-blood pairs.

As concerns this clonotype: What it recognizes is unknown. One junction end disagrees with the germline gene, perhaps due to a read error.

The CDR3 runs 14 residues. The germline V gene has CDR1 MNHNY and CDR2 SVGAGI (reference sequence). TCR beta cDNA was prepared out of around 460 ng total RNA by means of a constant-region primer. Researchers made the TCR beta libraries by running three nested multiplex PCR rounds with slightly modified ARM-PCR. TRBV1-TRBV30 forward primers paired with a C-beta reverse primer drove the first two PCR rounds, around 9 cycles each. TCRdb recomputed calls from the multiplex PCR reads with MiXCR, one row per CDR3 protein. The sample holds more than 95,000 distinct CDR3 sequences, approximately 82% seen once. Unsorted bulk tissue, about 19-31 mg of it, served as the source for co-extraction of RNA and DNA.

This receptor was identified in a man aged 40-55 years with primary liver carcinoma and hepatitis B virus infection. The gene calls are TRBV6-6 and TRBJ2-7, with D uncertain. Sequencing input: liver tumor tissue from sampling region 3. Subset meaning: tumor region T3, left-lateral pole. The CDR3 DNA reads TGTGCCAGCAATTTCCCGGACCGCTCCTACGTGCAGTACTTC. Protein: CASNFPDRSYVQYF.